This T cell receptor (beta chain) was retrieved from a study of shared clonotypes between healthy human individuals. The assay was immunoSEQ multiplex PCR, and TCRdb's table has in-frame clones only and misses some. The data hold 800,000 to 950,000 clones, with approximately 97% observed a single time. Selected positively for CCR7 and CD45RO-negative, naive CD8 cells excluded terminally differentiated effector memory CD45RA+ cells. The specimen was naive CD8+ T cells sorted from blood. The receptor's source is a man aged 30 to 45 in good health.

This CDR3 is CASRPPGLADYNEQFF. The CDR3 DNA is TGCGCCAGCAGGCCGCCGGGACTAGCGGATTACAATGAGCAGTTCTTC. The rearrangement links TRBV5-1 to TRBJ2-1; 11 bases agree with TRBD2. From germline, CDR1 is SGHRS and CDR2 YFSETQ. This CDR3 region has 16 residues. V lost 5 bases to trimming and J lost 4 bases; unmatched junction nucleotides: 8. Combining the CDR3 with reference TRBV5-1 and TRBJ2-1 gives the whole variable domain KAGVTQTPRYLIKTRGQQVTLSCSPISGHRSVSWYQQTPGQGLQFLFEYFSETQRNKGNFPGRFSGRQFSNSRSEMNVSTLELGDSALYLCASRPPGLADYNEQFFGPGTRLTVL.